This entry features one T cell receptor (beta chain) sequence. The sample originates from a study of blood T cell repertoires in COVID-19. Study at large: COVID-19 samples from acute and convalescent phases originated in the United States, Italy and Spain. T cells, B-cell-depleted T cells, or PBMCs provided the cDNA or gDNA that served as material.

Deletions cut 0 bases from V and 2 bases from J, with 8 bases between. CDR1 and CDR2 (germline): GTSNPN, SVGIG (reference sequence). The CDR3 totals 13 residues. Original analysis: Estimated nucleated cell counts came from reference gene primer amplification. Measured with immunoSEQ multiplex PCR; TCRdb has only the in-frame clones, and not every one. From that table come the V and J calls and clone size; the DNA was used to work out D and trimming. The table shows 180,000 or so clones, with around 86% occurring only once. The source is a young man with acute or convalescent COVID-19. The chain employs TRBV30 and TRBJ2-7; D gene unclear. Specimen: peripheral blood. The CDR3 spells CAWSVDTAYEQYF. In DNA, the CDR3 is TGTGCCTGGAGTGTAGACACAGCCTACGAGCAGTACTTC.